This T cell receptor beta chain was recorded in a study of human T cells and chemical hapten exposure. Study details: Patients, chiefly female, had alopecia areata, totalis or universalis.

This clonotype has more than one count but fewer than ten. Its matching antigen is unknown. Time point indicated: patch test 1, 2 weeks after DPC sensitization. Indicated treatment: therapeutic diphenylcyclopropenone sensitization with weekly scalp DPC. Study observations and caveats: TCRs above 1 in 1000 frequency did not change with DPC sensitization.

Per germline, CDR1 MGHRA and CDR2 YSYEKL. The V end lost 3 bases, the J end lost 4 bases, and 12 bases lay between the germline ends. This CDR3 contains 14 residues. From the RACE reads, TCRdb called clonotypes with MiXCR, one entry per CDR3 protein. This table has 180,000 or so distinct CDR3 sequences, roughly 15% appearing once. The V gene is TRBV4-1, the J gene TRBJ2-5; no definite D call. This TCR derives from a woman in her twenties or thirties with alopecia areata. Some clones in this sample may be carry-over from other donors' samples. Here the sequenced sample was whole blood, taken in connection with sensitization to the hapten diphenylcyclopropenone (DPC). For the CDR3, the DNA is TGCGCCAGCAGCCACGACCTTAGGTTAGAGACCCAGTACTTC. Its translation: CASSHDLRLETQYF.